This T cell receptor (beta chain) was sequenced in a study of beta chain features in type 1 diabetes. Study details: Investigators examined around 98 million sorted cells across all samples. Study-level results: The naive, central memory and Treg TCRB repertoires showed an apparent similarity that was greater among patients than among healthy donors.

The isolated RNA, all of it, was reverse transcribed, so expressed TCRB transcripts were what got sequenced. Some clones are missing from TCRdb's copy, which holds only in-frame ones; the method was immunoSEQ multiplex PCR. Of roughly 500,000 clones listed, 10% to 12% are singletons. This clone occurred a few times. Its antigen is unknown. V dropped 1 base and J dropped 1 base, with 14 bases sitting between them. From germline, CDR1 is SGHTA and CDR2 FQGTGA. The CDR3 sequence is 17 residues long. The TCR was taken from a woman aged 18-29 years in good health. The rearrangement uses TRBV7-3 and TRBJ2-1; the D gene is possibly TRBD2 (5 bases). The sample was naive CD4+ T cells from blood. CDR3 protein: CASSLRPGSTSYNEQFF. The CDR3 DNA follows: TGTGCCAGCAGCTTAAGGCCGGGGAGTACATCCTACAATGAGCAGTTCTTC.